This T cell receptor (beta chain) was recorded in a study of cytomegalovirus exposure and HLA in healthy donors. CDR1 is MNHEY and CDR2 is SMNVEV in the germline V gene (reference sequence). This CDR3 spans 17 amino acids. V was shortened by 3 bases and J by 7 bases, with 21 bases between the two germline ends. The study drew the donors from its approximately 110-subject validation cohort, separate from the 666-subject first cohort. Assay: immunoSEQ multiplex PCR; the TCRdb copy retains only in-frame clones and omits some. The sample holds around 250,000 clones, around 89% seen once. The sequenced sample was PBMCs. The chain recombines TRBV27 with TRBJ1-4; D perhaps matches TRBD1 (6 bases). The sequence came from a woman aged 18-29 years in good health and CMV-seronegative. The CDR3 bases are TGTGCCAGCAGTTTCGTGGGGGCAGGGAGAGATGGTGAAAAACTGTTTTTT. Its protein is CASSFVGAGRDGEKLFF.